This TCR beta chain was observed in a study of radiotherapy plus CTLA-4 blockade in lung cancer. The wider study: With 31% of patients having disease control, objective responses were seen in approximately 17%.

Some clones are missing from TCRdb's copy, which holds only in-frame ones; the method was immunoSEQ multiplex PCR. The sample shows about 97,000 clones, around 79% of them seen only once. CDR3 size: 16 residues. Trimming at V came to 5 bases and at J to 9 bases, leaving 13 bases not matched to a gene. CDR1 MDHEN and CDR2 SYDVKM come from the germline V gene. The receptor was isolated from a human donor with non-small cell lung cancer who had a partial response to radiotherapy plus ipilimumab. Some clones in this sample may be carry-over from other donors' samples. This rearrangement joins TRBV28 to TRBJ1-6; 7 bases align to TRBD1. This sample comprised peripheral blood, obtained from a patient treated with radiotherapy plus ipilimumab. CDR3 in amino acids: CASSPITGVKVSPLHF. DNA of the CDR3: TGTGCCAGCAGTCCAATAACAGGGGTGAAGGTTTCACCCCTCCACTTT.